This entry lists 19 T cell receptor beta chains sequenced from one sample in a study of blood T cells in healthy people across ages. The authors ran a second PCR of roughly 6 to 12 cycles using a sample-barcoded 5' primer and a J-beta primer mix. MiXCR, applied by TCRdb to the 5' RACE reads, yields one record per CDR3 protein. Here the sample spans roughly 1,700,000 distinct CDR3 sequences, roughly 27% being singletons. Sequencing input: blood. The receptors stem from a young woman in good health.

The chain has TRBV9 and TRBJ2-7; D gene unclear. The CDR3 is made up of 14 amino acids. Trimming left V 1 base short and J 5 bases short, with 13 bases between. The germline V gene has CDR1 SGDLS and CDR2 YYNGEE. CDR3: CASSVNGLLDEQYF. Written as DNA, the CDR3 is TGTGCCAGCAGCGTAAACGGTCTCTTGGACGAGCAGTACTTC.

The V gene is TRBV6-5, the J gene TRBJ2-1; TRBD2 agrees at 8 bases. The trim removed 7 bases at V and 6 bases at J, leaving 5 bases unmatched. The germline V gene has CDR1 MNHEY and CDR2 SVGAGI. The length of the CDR3 is 13 residues. For the CDR3, the DNA is TGTGCCAGCAAGGGACTAGGTTTCAATGAGCAGTTCTTC. This translates into CASKGLGFNEQFF.

This chain joins TRBV5-5 and TRBJ1-5; D is unclear. CDR1 is SGHKS and CDR2 is YYEKEE in the germline V gene (reference sequence). The CDR3 runs to 14 residues. V was cut by 0 bases and J by 5 bases, with 9 bases left in between. The DNA for the CDR3 is TGTGCCAGCAGCTTGGTTGCAGACGATCAGCCCCAGCATTTT. Encoded protein: CASSLVADDQPQHF.

This clonotype has a handful of counts. The gene calls are TRBV24-1 and TRBJ1-2, with D uncertain. From germline, CDR1 is KGHDR and CDR2 SFDVKD. CDR3 length equals 13 residues. The germline V and J ends were trimmed by 4 bases and 6 bases, with 11 bases remaining between them. The CDR3 is CATSEPGRDGYTF. The CDR3 DNA is TGTGCCACCAGTGAACCTGGGAGGGATGGCTACACCTTC.

The rearrangement uses TRBV12-3 or TRBV12-4 and TRBJ1-5; 7 positions agree with TRBD1. With 1 base clipped from V and 7 bases from J, the junction kept 7 bases outside the gene matches. This CDR3 is 15 amino acids long. CDR3: CASSLGGGAGQPQHF. CDR3 nucleotides: TGTGCCAGCAGTTTAGGAGGGGGCGCAGGCCAGCCCCAGCATTTT.

This chain connects TRBV29-1 to TRBJ1-5, with unresolved D. Trimming shortened V by 7 bases and J by 5 bases, and 0 bases separated the two germline ends. The CDR3 runs 8 residues. CDR1 SQVTM and CDR2 ANQGSEA come from the germline V gene. The CDR3 region is CSDQPQHF. CDR3 coding DNA: TGCAGCGATCAGCCCCAGCATTTT.

There are a few counts of this clonotype. V gene TRBV7-2 combines with J gene TRBJ2-7, with 9 bases that match TRBD2. Germline V gene sequence: CDR1 SGHTA, CDR2 FQGNSA. The CDR3 runs 13 residues. V shed 10 bases, J shed 7 bases, and the junction held 11 bases outside the gene matches. This CDR3 is CATTSGQNNEQYF. The CDR3 DNA follows: TGTGCCACTACTAGCGGGCAAAACAATGAGCAGTACTTC.

The chain has TRBV5-1 and TRBJ1-1; D gene unclear. Trimming stripped 4 bases from V and 1 base from J, with 11 bases between. Germline CDR1 reads SGHRS; CDR2 reads YFSETQ. The CDR3 sequence is 14 residues long. CDR3 sequence (DNA): TGCGCCAGCAGCCCCGACATCGAGAACACTGAAGCTTTCTTT. It specifies CASSPDIENTEAFF.

A word on this clonotype: This sequence may be a read error, since a much larger clone differs from it by one base. The chain employs TRBV11-1 and TRBJ1-2; D not certain. Looked up from germline, CDR1 is SGHAT and CDR2 is FQDESV (reference sequence). The CDR3 consists of 13 residues. V was clipped by 3 bases and J by 4 bases, with 9 bases between them. The CDR3 coding sequence is TGTGCCAGCAGCTTGGATGATGTCTATGGCTACACCTTC. It yields the protein CASSLDDVYGYTF.

Comment on this clonotype: Because it lacks the conserved phenylalanine or tryptophan at the end, this CDR3 is likely a read error. This chain connects TRBV5-1 to TRBJ1-5; no definite D call. Trimming cost V 0 bases and J 7 bases, with 5 bases left between them. The CDR3 spans 12 residues. Looked up from germline, CDR1 is SGHRS and CDR2 is YFSETQ. CDR3 sequence: CASSLEGQPQHC. CDR3 DNA sequence: TGCGCCAGCAGCTTGGAAGGGCAGCCCCAGCATTGT.

The rearrangement links TRBV4-1 to TRBJ2-2; D is unclear. Germline V CDR1 and CDR2: MGHRA, YSYEKL. The CDR3 has 16 amino acids. V lost 0 bases and J 0 bases, leaving 8 bases between the germline ends. The CDR3 DNA is TGCGCCAGCAGCCAAGAACTATCCGCGAACACCGGGGAGCTGTTTTTT. Protein sequence: CASSQELSANTGELFF.

This clonotype was seen many times. The germline gene is not matched at one end of the junction; a read error may be the cause. The genes are TRBV20-1 and TRBJ2-7, with unresolved D. CDR1 and CDR2 from the germline V gene are DFQATT and SNEGSKA (reference sequence). This CDR3 comprises 13 residues. The chain's CDR3 is CIARDLLKYEQYF. As DNA, the CDR3 is TGCATTGCTAGAGACCTCTTAAAATACGAGCAGTACTTC.

This rearrangement joins TRBV9 to TRBJ2-2; the D is unclear. The V gene lost 4 bases and the J gene lost 3 bases, with 13 bases spanning the gap. Germline V lookup: CDR1 SGDLS, CDR2 YYNGEE. The CDR3 consists of 15 residues. In nucleotides, the CDR3 is TGTGCCAGCAGCCTCGGACGTACGGACACCGGGGAGCTGTTTTTT. This codes for CASSLGRTDTGELFF.

This rearrangement joins TRBV6-5 to TRBJ2-5, with D perhaps matching TRBD1 or TRBD2 (5 bases each). From germline, CDR1 is MNHEY and CDR2 SVGAGI. The CDR3 contains 13 residues. CDR3 amino acids: CVSRGAGRETQYF. The CDR3 bases are TGTGTCAGTAGAGGGGCGGGCCGGGAGACCCAGTACTTC.

This clonotype was seen at least ten times. V gene TRBV7-9 combines with J gene TRBJ2-3; D is undetermined. The V end was cut by 7 bases, the J end by 6 bases, with 8 bases between. CDR1 is SEHNR and CDR2 is FQNEAQ in the germline V gene (reference sequence). This CDR3 is built from 11 residues. DNA for the CDR3: TGTGCCAGCAATCTACCCGATACGCAGTATTTT. Its protein product is CASNLPDTQYF.

In DNA, the CDR3 is TGTGCCAGCAGTTATTCAGGGTACACAAGCACAGATACGCAGTATTTT. It is translated as CASSYSGYTSTDTQYF. The V call is TRBV27, the J call TRBJ2-3, with D possibly TRBD1 on 5 matching bases. Germline lookup yields CDR1 MNHEY and CDR2 SMNVEV (reference sequence). V was shortened by 4 bases and J by 0 bases, with 14 bases between the two germline ends. The CDR3 consists of 16 residues.

This clonotype was counted between two and nine times. The gene calls are TRBV24-1 and TRBJ2-1; 14 nucleotides match TRBD2. Germline loops: CDR1 KGHDR, CDR2 SFDVKD. Trimming removed 3 bases from V and 0 bases from J; junction bases left unmatched: 9. This CDR3 region has 20 residues. CDR3 in DNA: TGTGCCACCAGTGATCCGGGACTAGCGGGGGCGCGGAGCTCCTACAATGAGCAGTTCTTC. Encoded protein: CATSDPGLAGARSSYNEQFF.

V gene TRBV12-3 or TRBV12-4 combines with J gene TRBJ1-2; D call uncertain. V lost 4 bases, J lost 4 bases, and 10 bases lay in between. This CDR3 comprises 13 residues. DNA of the CDR3: TGTGCCAGCAGTTGGAGGGAGGCCTATGGCTACACCTTC. Encoded protein: CASSWREAYGYTF.

A few counts support this clonotype. This chain connects TRBV29-1 to TRBJ1-2; no reliable D call. This CDR3 region has 12 residues. Germline CDR1 reads SQVTM; CDR2 reads ANQGSEA. V lost 4 bases and J lost 4, with 10 bases in between. CDR3: CSVVRDGYGYTF. DNA for the CDR3: TGCAGCGTTGTTCGGGATGGCTATGGCTACACCTTC.